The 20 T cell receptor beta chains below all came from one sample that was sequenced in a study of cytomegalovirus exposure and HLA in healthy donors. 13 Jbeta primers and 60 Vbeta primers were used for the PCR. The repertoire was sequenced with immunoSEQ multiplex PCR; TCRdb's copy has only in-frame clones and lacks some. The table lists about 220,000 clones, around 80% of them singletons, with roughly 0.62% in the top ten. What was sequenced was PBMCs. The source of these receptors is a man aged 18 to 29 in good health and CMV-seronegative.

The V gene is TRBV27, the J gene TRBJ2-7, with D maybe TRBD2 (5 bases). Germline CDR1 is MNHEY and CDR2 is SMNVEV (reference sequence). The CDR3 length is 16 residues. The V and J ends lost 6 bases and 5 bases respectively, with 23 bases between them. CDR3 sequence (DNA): TGTGCCAGCAGCGATTGGACTGGGGAAGGGATGGACGAGCAGTACTTC. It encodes CASSDWTGEGMDEQYF.

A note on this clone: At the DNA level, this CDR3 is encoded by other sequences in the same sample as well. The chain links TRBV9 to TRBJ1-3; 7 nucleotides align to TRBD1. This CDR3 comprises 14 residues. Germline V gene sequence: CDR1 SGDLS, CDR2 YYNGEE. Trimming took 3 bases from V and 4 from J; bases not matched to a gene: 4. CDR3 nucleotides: TGTGCCAGCAGCGGAGACAGGGACGGAAACACCATATATTTT. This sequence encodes CASSGDRDGNTIYF.

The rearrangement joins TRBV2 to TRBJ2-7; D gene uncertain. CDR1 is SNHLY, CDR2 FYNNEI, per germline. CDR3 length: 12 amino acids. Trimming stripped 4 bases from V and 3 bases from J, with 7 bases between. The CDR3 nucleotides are TGTGCCAGCAGTGGAAGAGACTACGAGCAGTACTTC. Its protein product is CASSGRDYEQYF.

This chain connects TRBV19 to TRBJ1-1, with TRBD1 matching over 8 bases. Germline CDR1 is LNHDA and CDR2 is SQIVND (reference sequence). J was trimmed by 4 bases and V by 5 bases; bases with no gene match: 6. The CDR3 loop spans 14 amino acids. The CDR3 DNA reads TGTGCCAGTAGTCCACAGGGGGTGCTCACTGAAGCTTTCTTT. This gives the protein CASSPQGVLTEAFF.

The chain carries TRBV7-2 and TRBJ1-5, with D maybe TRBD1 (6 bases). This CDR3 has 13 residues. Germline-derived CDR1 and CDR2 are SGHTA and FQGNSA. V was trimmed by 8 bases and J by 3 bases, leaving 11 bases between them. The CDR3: CASGTGPNQPQHF. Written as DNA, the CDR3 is TGTGCCAGCGGCACAGGGCCCAATCAGCCCCAGCATTTT.

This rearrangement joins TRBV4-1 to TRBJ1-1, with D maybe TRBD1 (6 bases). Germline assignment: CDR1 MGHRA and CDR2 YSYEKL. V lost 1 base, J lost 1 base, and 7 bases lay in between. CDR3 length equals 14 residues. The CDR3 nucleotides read TGCGCCAGCAGCCAAGTGACAGGGAACACTGAAGCTTTCTTT. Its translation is CASSQVTGNTEAFF.

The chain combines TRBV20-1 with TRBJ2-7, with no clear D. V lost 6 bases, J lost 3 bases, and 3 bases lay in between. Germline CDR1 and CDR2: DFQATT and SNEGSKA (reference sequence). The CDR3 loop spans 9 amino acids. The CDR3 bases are TGCAGTGCCAGCTACGAGCAGTACTTC. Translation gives CSASYEQYF.

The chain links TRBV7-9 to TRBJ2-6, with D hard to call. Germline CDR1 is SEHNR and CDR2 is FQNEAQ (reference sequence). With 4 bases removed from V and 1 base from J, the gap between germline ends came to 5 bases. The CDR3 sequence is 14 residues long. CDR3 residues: CASSYSSGANVLTF. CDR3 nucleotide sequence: TGTGCCAGCAGCTACTCTTCTGGGGCCAACGTCCTGACTTTC.

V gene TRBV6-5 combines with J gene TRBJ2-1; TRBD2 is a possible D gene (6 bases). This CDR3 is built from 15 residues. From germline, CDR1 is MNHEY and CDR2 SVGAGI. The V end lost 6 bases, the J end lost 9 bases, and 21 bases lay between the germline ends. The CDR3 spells CASRQEGTSYFEQFF. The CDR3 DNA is TGTGCCAGCAGGCAAGAAGGGACTTCCTACTTTGAGCAGTTCTTC.

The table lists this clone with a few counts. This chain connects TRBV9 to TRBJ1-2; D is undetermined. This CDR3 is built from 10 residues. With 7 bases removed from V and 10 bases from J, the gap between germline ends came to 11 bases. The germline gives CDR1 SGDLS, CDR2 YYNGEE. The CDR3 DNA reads TGTGCCAGCTCAGGAAGTTCCTACACCTTC. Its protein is CASSGSSYTF.

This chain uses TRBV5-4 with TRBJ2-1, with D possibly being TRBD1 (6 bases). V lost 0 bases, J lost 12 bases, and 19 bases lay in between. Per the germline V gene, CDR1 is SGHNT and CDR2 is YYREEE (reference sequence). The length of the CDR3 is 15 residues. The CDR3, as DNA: TGTGCCAGCAGCTTGGTGTGGGACAAATGGAGTGGGCAGTTCTTC. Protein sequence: CASSLVWDKWSGQFF. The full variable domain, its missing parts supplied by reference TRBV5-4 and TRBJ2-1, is ETGVTQSPTHLIKTRGQQVTLRCSSQSGHNTVSWYQQALGQGPQFIFQYYREEENGRGNFPPRFSGLQFPNYSSELNVNALELDDSALYLCASSLVWDKWSGQFFGPGTRLTVL.

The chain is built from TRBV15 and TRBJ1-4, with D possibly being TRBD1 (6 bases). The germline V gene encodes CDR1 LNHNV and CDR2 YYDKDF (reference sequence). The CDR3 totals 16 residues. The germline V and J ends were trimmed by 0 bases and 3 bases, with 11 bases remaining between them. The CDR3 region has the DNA TGTGCCACCAGCAGAGATAGACAGGCGGCTAATGAAAAACTGTTTTTT. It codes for CATSRDRQAANEKLFF.

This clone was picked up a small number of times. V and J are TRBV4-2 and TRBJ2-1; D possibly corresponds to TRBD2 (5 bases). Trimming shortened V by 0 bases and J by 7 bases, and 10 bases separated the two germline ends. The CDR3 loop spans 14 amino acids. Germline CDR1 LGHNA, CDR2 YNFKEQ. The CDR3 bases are TGTGCCAGCAGCCAAGAAGGGAGTTGGAATGAGCAGTTCTTC. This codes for CASSQEGSWNEQFF.

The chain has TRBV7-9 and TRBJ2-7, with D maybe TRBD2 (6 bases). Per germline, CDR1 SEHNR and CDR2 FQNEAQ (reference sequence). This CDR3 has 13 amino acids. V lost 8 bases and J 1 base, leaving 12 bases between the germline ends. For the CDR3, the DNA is TGTGCCAGCGGGGGGAGCGGATCCTACGAGCAGTACTTC. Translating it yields CASGGSGSYEQYF.

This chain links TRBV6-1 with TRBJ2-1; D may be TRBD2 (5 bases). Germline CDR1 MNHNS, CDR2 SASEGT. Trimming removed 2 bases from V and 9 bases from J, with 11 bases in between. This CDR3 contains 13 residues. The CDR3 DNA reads TGTGCCAGCAGTGAAACCGGCAGCGGTGAGCAGTTCTTC. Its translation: CASSETGSGEQFF.

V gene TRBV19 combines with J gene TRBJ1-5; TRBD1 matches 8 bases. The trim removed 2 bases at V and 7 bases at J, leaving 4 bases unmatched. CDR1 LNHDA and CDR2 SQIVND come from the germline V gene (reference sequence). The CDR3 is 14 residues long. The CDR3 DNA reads TGTGCCAGTAGTATACAGGGGGCTGGACAGCCCCAGCATTTT. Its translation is CASSIQGAGQPQHF.

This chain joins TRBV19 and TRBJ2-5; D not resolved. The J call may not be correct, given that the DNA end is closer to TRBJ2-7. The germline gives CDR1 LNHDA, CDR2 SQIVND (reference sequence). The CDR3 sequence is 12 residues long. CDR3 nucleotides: TGTGCCAGTAGTCTGGGCGACGCCGAGCAGTACTTC. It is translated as CASSLGDAEQYF.

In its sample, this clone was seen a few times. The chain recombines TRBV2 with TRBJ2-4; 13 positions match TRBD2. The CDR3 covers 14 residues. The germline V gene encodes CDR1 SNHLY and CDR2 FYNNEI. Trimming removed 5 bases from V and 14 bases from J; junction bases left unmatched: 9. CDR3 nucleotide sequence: TGTGCCAGCAGTCCACTAGCGGGAGGGCAGTATAAGTACTTC. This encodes CASSPLAGGQYKYF. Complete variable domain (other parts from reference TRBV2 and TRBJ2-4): EPEVTQTPSHQVTQMGQEVILRCVPISNHLYFYWYRQILGQKVEFLVSFYNNEISEKSEIFDDQFSVERPDGSNFTLKIRSTKLEDSAMYFCASSPLAGGQYKYFGAGTRLSVL.

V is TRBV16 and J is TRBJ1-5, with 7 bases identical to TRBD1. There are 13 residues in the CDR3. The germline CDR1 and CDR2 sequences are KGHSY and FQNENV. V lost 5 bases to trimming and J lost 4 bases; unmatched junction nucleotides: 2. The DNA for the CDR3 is TGTGCCAGCAGCGGACAGGAAAATCAGCCCCAGCATTTT. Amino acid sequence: CASSGQENQPQHF.

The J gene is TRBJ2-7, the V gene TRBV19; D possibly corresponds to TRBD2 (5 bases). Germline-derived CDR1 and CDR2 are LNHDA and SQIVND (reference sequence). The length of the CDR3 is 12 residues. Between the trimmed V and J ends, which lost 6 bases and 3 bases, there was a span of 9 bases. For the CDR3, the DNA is TGTGCCAGTAGCCCCGGGATCTACGAGCAGTACTTC. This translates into CASSPGIYEQYF.